This TCR beta chain was obtained from a study of lymphopenia after photon versus proton radiotherapy. Study-wide results and caveats: Survival link was tested only in deceased patients; proton benefit remains a possibility. After lymphocyte nadir, photon-treated repertoires showed oligoclonal expansion, especially CD8+ Temra. Post-nadir TCR diversity decline inversely tracked overall survival among those who died.

A remark on this clone: Its antigen is still unknown.

The CDR3 covers 14 residues. CDR1 and CDR2 from the germline V gene are MNHNS and SASEGT. V was cut by 7 bases and J by 11 bases, with 20 bases left in between. Clones were read by immunoSEQ multiplex PCR, and TCRdb kept only the in-frame ones, dropping some. The data hold 77,000 or so clones, with 65% to 85% observed a single time. The sequence was collected from a man in his fifties or sixties with pancreatic cancer. This sequence joins TRBV6-1 and TRBJ1-4; D is uncertain. The sample here was peripheral blood, taken from a patient treated with proton-based radiotherapy. The CDR3 DNA reads TGTGCCAGCACCTTGACGGGCCGAAGCGAGAAACTGTTTTTT. Protein sequence: CASTLTGRSEKLFF.